Listed here is a single T cell receptor beta chain. What it binds is not known. Germline CDR1 and CDR2: GTSNPN and SVGIG (reference sequence). The CDR3 covers 13 residues. V lost 0 bases and J lost 2, with 2 bases in between. The entry originates in a study of siplizumab effects on memory and regulatory T cells. The study's findings and limits: Apparently key alloresponse contributors, naive T cells also seemed more diverse than memory cells. The Treg-derived share of mappable alloreactive CD4+ clones averaged 68.8% with siplizumab and 26.9% in controls. A naive or memory phenotype could not be assigned to roughly 80-95% of the proliferating CD4+ or CD8+ clones.

Sequenced by immunoSEQ multiplex PCR; TCRdb stores in-frame clones only, minus some. The sample carries approximately 94,000 clones, roughly 95% recorded once. The rearrangement joins TRBV30 to TRBJ2-6; D remains unclear. The specimen was naive CD4+ T cells sorted from blood. The receptor comes from a human donor in good health. CDR3 sequence: CAWSVPGANVLTF. The CDR3 nucleotides read TGTGCCTGGAGTGTGCCTGGGGCCAACGTCCTGACTTTC.